Each of the 14 T cell receptor beta chains below was sequenced from the same sample in a study of human T cells and chemical hapten exposure. Time point noted: pre-sensitization, week 0. Treatment given: therapeutic diphenylcyclopropenone sensitization with weekly scalp DPC. One entry per CDR3 protein, called by TCRdb with MiXCR from the RACE reads. The data show roughly 250,000 distinct CDR3 sequences, 7.5% to 9% seen once. The specimen comprised whole blood, sampled in connection with sensitization to the hapten diphenylcyclopropenone (DPC). All receptors come from a woman aged 35 to 49 with alopecia areata. Some clones in this sample may be carry-over from other donors' samples.

This clonotype has more than one count but fewer than ten. Sequence at one end of the junction differs from germline and may be a read error. This chain joins TRBV7-7 and TRBJ1-4, with 7 bases lining up with TRBD1. Germline-derived CDR1 and CDR2 are SSHAT and FNYEAQ (reference sequence). There are 15 residues in the CDR3. The CDR3 reads CASSPGTGANEKLFF. For the CDR3, the DNA is TGTGCTAGCAGCCCTGGCACAGGGGCTAATGAAAAACTGTTTTTT.

This clonotype was detected a few times. The V call is TRBV29-1, the J call TRBJ1-3, with D possibly matching TRBD1 (5 bases). CDR1 and CDR2 (germline): SQVTM, ANQGSEA. The CDR3 extends over 13 amino acids. V lost 4 bases to trimming and J lost 5 bases, with 12 bases between them. Here the CDR3 DNA reads TGCAGCGTTGGTGCGGGGGAGCGAAACACCATATATTTT. It encodes CSVGAGERNTIYF.

In DNA form, the CDR3 reads TGCAGCGTTGTCGGGAGTGATAACTATGGCTACACCTTC. It specifies CSVVGSDNYGYTF. The rearrangement links TRBV29-1 to TRBJ1-2; D gene uncertain. The germline V gene has CDR1 SQVTM and CDR2 ANQGSEA. Trimming removed 4 bases at V and 1 base at J, with 10 bases between. The CDR3 length is 13 residues.

This clonotype showed up many times. The chain uses TRBV12-3 or TRBV12-4 and TRBJ2-7; possibly TRBD2 for D (6 bases). The CDR3 has 17 amino acids. V lost 2 bases and J 9 bases, leaving 26 bases between the germline ends. The DNA for the CDR3 is TGTGCCAGCAGTTTAAGGGGAGGTGGTCTAGGGATCACTCCGCAGTACTTC. It specifies CASSLRGGGLGITPQYF.

This clonotype came up many times. The rearrangement uses TRBV5-6 and TRBJ1-5, with D possibly matching TRBD1 (5 bases). Per the germline V gene, CDR1 is SGHDT and CDR2 is YYEEEE. This CDR3 comprises 14 residues. Trimming shortened V by 1 base and J by 8 bases, and 13 bases separated the two germline ends. The CDR3 region is CASSLLGEGKPQHF. The CDR3 nucleotides read TGTGCCAGCAGCTTGCTAGGGGAGGGGAAGCCCCAGCATTTT.

This clonotype was detected a few times. The genes are TRBV7-9 and TRBJ2-3; perhaps TRBD2 as D (6 bases). The CDR3 covers 16 residues. The V gene's germline CDR1 is SEHNR and CDR2 FQNEAQ (reference sequence). V lost 5 bases, J lost 0 bases, and 15 bases lay in between. The CDR3 bases are TGTGCCAGCAGCCCCCGCGGGGTGTCTAGCACAGATACGCAGTATTTT. The encoded protein is CASSPRGVSSTDTQYF.

This clonotype was seen at least ten times. The J gene is TRBJ2-1, the V gene TRBV12-5; TRBD1 is a possible D gene (5 bases). CDR1 is LGHNT, CDR2 FRNRAP, per germline. CDR3 length equals 15 residues. V was shortened by 6 bases and J by 2 bases, with 14 bases between the two germline ends. The CDR3 nucleotides are TGTGCTAGTGGCCTCAGGGTGGGCCCCTACAATGAGCAGTTCTTC. Its translation is CASGLRVGPYNEQFF.

Regarding this clonotype: This may be a read error, as it is one base from a much larger clone. This chain connects TRBV11-2 to TRBJ2-7, with D unclear. CDR1 and CDR2 from the germline V gene are SGHAT and FQNNGV. The CDR3 loop spans 11 amino acids. The V and J ends lost 3 bases and 7 bases respectively, with 7 bases between them. CDR3 nucleotide sequence: TGTGCCAGCAGCTTCGAGACTGAGCAGTACTTC. This codes for CASSFETEQYF.

J is TRBJ2-7 and V is TRBV28, with D tentatively TRBD1 (6 bases). This CDR3 is 15 amino acids long. V gave up 3 bases and J gave up 5 bases, with 17 bases separating them. Germline V gene sequence: CDR1 MDHEN, CDR2 SYDVKM. Here the CDR3 DNA reads TGTGCCAGCAGTTTTGAGTTTGGGGGCAGGGACGAGCAGTACTTC. It is translated as CASSFEFGGRDEQYF.

This clonotype has only a few counts. The V call is TRBV5-6, the J call TRBJ1-6, with D possibly being TRBD1 (5 bases). This CDR3 is 16 amino acids long. Between the trimmed V and J ends, which lost 4 bases and 0 bases, there was a span of 11 bases. Germline V lookup: CDR1 SGHDT, CDR2 YYEEEE. This CDR3 reads CASSPGASSYNSPLHF. In DNA form, the CDR3 reads TGTGCCAGCAGCCCCGGGGCCAGCTCCTATAATTCACCCCTCCACTTT.

This clonotype was detected a few times. The chain uses TRBV29-1 and TRBJ1-1; unclear D gene. The V gene's germline CDR1 is SQVTM and CDR2 ANQGSEA. The CDR3 extends over 11 amino acids. Trimming shortened V by 7 bases and J by 5 bases, and 11 bases separated the two germline ends. For the CDR3, the DNA is TGCAGCGCCGTACTAGGGACTGAAGCTTTCTTT. Protein: CSAVLGTEAFF. The full variable domain, its missing parts supplied by reference TRBV29-1 and TRBJ1-1, is SAVISQKPSRDICQRGTSLTIQCQVDSQVTMMFWYRQQPGQSLTLIATANQGSEATYESGFVIDKFPISRPNLTFSTLTVSNMSPEDSSIYLCSAVLGTEAFFGQGTRLTVV.

This chain connects TRBV10-3 to TRBJ2-5; 14 nucleotides align to TRBD2. The J segment lost 5 bases and the V segment lost 6 bases, leaving 11 bases of the junction unmatched. This CDR3 is 17 amino acids long. Germline V lookup: CDR1 ENHRY, CDR2 SYGVKD. The CDR3 DNA sequence: TGTGCCATCAGACCAGCCCCGGGACTAGCGGGAGACGAGACCCAGTACTTC. Translating gives CAIRPAPGLAGDETQYF.

The V gene is TRBV6-5, the J gene TRBJ1-2; 10 bases match TRBD1. V shed 6 bases, J shed 4 bases, and the junction held 5 bases outside the gene matches. The CDR3 runs to 14 residues. Germline V gene lookup returns CDR1 MNHEY and CDR2 SVGAGI. The CDR3 here is CASSKGQGTYGYTF. CDR3 nucleotides: TGTGCCAGCAGCAAGGGACAGGGGACCTATGGCTACACCTTC.

The chain carries TRBV6-2 or TRBV6-3 and TRBJ2-7; D is tentatively TRBD1 or TRBD2 (6 bases each). V lost 2 bases to trimming and J lost 4 bases, with 12 bases between them. CDR3 length: 14 residues. Per the germline V gene, CDR1 is MNHEY and CDR2 is SVGEGT. The CDR3 DNA reads as TGTGCCAGCAGTTACCAACAGGGAGGTTACGAGCAGTACTTC. Translation: CASSYQQGGYEQYF.